The T cell receptor (beta chain) under discussion was sequenced for a study of identical twins. TCRdb reanalysed the 5' RACE reads using MiXCR and keeps one entry per CDR3 protein. The table includes roughly 690,000 distinct CDR3 sequences, approximately 6.1% detected once. V lost 8 bases to trimming and J lost 5 bases, with 18 bases between them. Looked up from germline, CDR1 is MDHEN and CDR2 is SYDVKM. The CDR3 spans 15 residues. The sequenced sample consisted of naive T cells sorted from blood. The genes are TRBV28 and TRBJ2-2; D possibly corresponds to TRBD1 (5 bases). The source is a man between 18 and 35 years old in good health. The CDR3 sequence is CASRIPQGRTGELFF. The CDR3 nucleotides read TGTGCCAGCCGGATACCCCAGGGCAGGACCGGGGAGCTGTTTTTT.